This T cell receptor beta chain originates from a study of control samples from healthy donors and cancer patients. Assay: immunoSEQ multiplex PCR; the TCRdb copy retains only in-frame clones and omits some. The data show around 110,000 clones, 85% to 95% seen once. J gave up 13 bases and V 6 bases, and 13 bases lay outside the gene matches. There are 14 residues in the CDR3. Germline V CDR1 and CDR2: MNHEY, SVGAGI. The chain combines TRBV6-5 with TRBJ1-5; 9 positions match TRBD1. Sequenced: blood. The sequence came from a man aged 25 to 40 in good health. The CDR3 reads CASSSGTGSTLQHF. The CDR3 region has the DNA TGTGCCAGCAGCTCCGGGACAGGGTCGACCCTACAGCATTTT.